This T cell receptor beta chain was found in a study of Ad26.COV2.S vaccination and SARS-CoV-2 variants (dated by TCRdb to the early 2020s). The study in broad terms: Donors in the vaccine arm were drawn from COV1001, a multicentre, randomized, double-blind, placebo-controlled phase I-IIa trial testing Ad26.COV2.S in healthy adults. TCRbeta repertoire sequencing served as the tool for gauging how specific and how broad the SARS-CoV-2-reactive T cell receptors were following Ad26.COV2.S vaccination. Participants in the trial were split at random into five groups of five each, receiving low-dose or high-dose Ad26.COV2.S once or twice, or else placebo on both occasions. A total of 32 samples were included in the TCR-sequenced set, comprising around 19 Ad26.COV2.S vaccine recipients, 5 placebo recipients and 8 SARS-CoV-2 convalescent individuals. Investigators remained blinded to trial group allocation during experiments and outcome assessment. Ad26.COV2.S was administered intramuscularly at a dose of 5x10^10 or 1x10^11 viral particles, either as one shot or as two shots given 56 days apart. General conclusions and limits of the study: The authors noted that total T cell responses may have been underestimated by the TCR breadth and depth analyses. Spike-specific TCR breadth was higher in Ad26.COV2.S recipients than in placebo recipients (P = 0.0014). After vaccination, substantial breadth of spike-specific CD8+ and CD4+ T cell responses was reported. Comparing responses between vaccine doses or regimens was not something the study was powered to do. Vaccine and placebo recipients had similar non-spike TCR breadth, a finding consistent with the vaccine containing only spike.

The germline V gene (reference sequence) provides CDR1 MNHEY and CDR2 SMNVEV. Including cysteine and phenylalanine, the CDR3 has 12 amino acids. Here the CDR3 DNA is all that survives: 36 bases in frame from base 1. The junction carries 11 bases between V and J, which are trimmed by 5 bases and 9 bases respectively. Explained via the paper, the treatment or condition label denotes: roughly 20 received Ad26.COV2.S at low or high dose, single or two shots; about 5 received placebo; per-sample allocation not given. Repertoires of vaccine and placebo recipients were sequenced from samples taken on day 63 after the first injection. Between 29 July and 7 August 2020, Cohort 1b enrolled about two dozen adults aged 18-55 years at one site in Boston, USA. Ad26.COV2.S was a replication-incompetent adenovirus type 26 vector expressing a prefusion-stabilized SARS-CoV-2 spike protein from the original Wuhan strain.

A remark on this clone: Its cognate antigen has yet to be identified. No base-level quality is on record; no much larger clone is a single base apart.

The immunoSEQ Assay was the method used to sequence TCRbeta CDR3 regions. After extraction, genomic DNA underwent amplification by bias-controlled multiplex PCR, followed by high-throughput sequencing. In the authors' own workflow: Collapsing and filtering of sequences were performed to quantify the absolute abundance of each unique TCRbeta CDR3 region. Usable DNA was measured by amplifying reference genes present in all nucleated cells, and TCRbeta template counts were normalized to that usable DNA to estimate T cell fraction. Repertoire TCRs were annotated as SARS-CoV-2-specific when V gene, CDR3 amino acid sequence and J gene were exactly matched to a known reactive TCR set. The reference SARS-CoV-2 TCR set was obtained from MIRA and was filtered for enrichment in COVID-19-positive ImmuneCODE repertoires, whereby public or cross-reactive TCRs were removed. Drawing on the MIRA antigens, annotated TCRs were analysed further at the level of specific ORF or position within ORF. Breadth was defined as annotated unique rearrangements over total unique productive rearrangements; depth was the summed frequency of those rearrangements. TCR breadth was compared between groups using two-sided Wilcoxon rank-sum tests. In its TCRdb copy, this immuneACCESS table keeps in-frame sequences only and misses some clones. Where compared with another copy, unresolved V genes explain less than half of these, and the others have no known cause. The V and J calls and clone size come from that table; D and trimming were worked out from the DNA. In all, the sample holds 450,000 to 550,000 clones, and 80% to 90% of those were seen once. In total, the top ten clones hold 1.7% of the sample.

The TCR originated in a person aged 18-60 years who received the Ad26.COV2.S COVID-19 vaccine or a placebo. Here the chain combines TRBV27 and TRBJ2-1; the D region may be TRBD1 or TRBD2, each matching 5 bases equally. The starting material was peripheral blood, obtained in a trial of Ad26.COV2.S vaccine versus placebo. The DNA is TGTGCCAGCAGTATTAGTGGGACTGAGCAGTTCTTC. Translated, it reads CASSISGTEQFF.